These 4 T cell receptor beta chains came from one sample sequenced in a study of blood T cell repertoires in COVID-19 (dated by TCRdb to the early 2020s). The protocol used for the library was the immunoSEQ multiplex PCR assay. TCRdb carries this immuneACCESS record with in-frame sequences only. Its versions omit some clonotypes, under half of them owing to an unresolved V gene in the studies checked, with the rest unexplained. The sample table contains roughly 170,000 clones; only one count was recorded for over 60% of them. Together, the top ten hold 26% of the sample. Sequencing was carried out using peripheral blood. The receptors stem from a woman in her 70s with acute or convalescent COVID-19.

This chain uses TRBV3-1 (or the pseudogene TRBV3-2) with TRBJ2-2; TRBD2 might be the D (6 bases). Germline loops: CDR1 LGHDT, CDR2 YNNKEL (reference sequence). The CDR3 sequence is 17 residues long. Trimming took off 4 bases at V and 1 base at J, with 16 bases between the two ends. Written as DNA, the CDR3 is TGTGCCAGCAGCCGGGTCGCGGGACCATGGAACACCGGGGAGCTGTTTTTT. Translation: CASSRVAGPWNTGELFF.

V usage is TRBV7-3 and J usage is TRBJ2-3, with 8 bases matching TRBD2. Looked up from germline, CDR1 is SGHTA and CDR2 is FQGTGA. V trimming: 5 bases; J trimming: 4 bases; junction bases outside the gene matches: 5. This CDR3 is built from 14 residues. CDR3 nucleotides: TGTGCCAGCAGCCCGACTAGCGCCTCAGATACGCAGTATTTT. Translation gives CASSPTSASDTQYF.

This chain joins TRBV10-1 and TRBJ2-7, with 8 nucleotides matching TRBD2. CDR3 size: 15 residues. The V gene's germline CDR1 is WNHNN and CDR2 SYGVQD (reference sequence). Trimming cost V 8 bases and J 4 bases; bases outside gene matches: 13. The CDR3 spells CASPEGGRKDYEQYF. The CDR3 DNA follows: TGCGCCAGCCCAGAGGGCGGGAGGAAAGATTACGAGCAGTACTTC.

This clone was seen once. The rearrangement links TRBV6-5 to TRBJ2-1, with 10 bases aligning to TRBD2. This CDR3 spans 15 amino acids. V dropped 8 bases and J dropped 7; count of bases not matched to a gene: 11. Germline V gives CDR1 MNHEY, CDR2 SVGAGI. The CDR3: CASGPLAGSANEQFF. In DNA, the CDR3 is TGTGCCAGCGGCCCACTAGCGGGGAGTGCAAATGAGCAGTTCTTC.